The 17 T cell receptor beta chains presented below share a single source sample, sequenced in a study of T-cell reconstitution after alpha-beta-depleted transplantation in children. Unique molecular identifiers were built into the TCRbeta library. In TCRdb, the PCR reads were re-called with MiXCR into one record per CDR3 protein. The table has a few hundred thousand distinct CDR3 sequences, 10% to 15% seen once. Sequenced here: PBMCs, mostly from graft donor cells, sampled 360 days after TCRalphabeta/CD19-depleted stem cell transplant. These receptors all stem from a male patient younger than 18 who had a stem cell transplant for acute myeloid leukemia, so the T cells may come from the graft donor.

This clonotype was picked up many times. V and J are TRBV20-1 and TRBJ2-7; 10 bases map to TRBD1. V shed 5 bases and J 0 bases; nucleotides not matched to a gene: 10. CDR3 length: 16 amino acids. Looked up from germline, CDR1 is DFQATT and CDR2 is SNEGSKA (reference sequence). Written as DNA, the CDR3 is TGCAGTGCTCACCATGGAGGGACAGGGGCCTCCTACGAGCAGTACTTC. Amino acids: CSAHHGGTGASYEQYF.

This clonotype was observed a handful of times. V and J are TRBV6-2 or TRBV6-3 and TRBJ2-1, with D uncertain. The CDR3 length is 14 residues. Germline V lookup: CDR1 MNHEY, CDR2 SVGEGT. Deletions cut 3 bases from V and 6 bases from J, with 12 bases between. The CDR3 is CASSYPSFGNEQFF. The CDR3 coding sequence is TGTGCCAGCAGTTATCCTTCTTTTGGCAATGAGCAGTTCTTC.

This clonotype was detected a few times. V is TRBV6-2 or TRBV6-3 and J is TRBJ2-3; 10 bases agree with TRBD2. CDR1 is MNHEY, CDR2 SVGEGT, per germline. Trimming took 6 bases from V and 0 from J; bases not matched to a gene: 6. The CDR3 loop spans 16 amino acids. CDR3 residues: CASSIPTSGSTDTQYF. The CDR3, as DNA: TGTGCCAGCAGCATACCGACTAGCGGGAGCACAGATACGCAGTATTTT.

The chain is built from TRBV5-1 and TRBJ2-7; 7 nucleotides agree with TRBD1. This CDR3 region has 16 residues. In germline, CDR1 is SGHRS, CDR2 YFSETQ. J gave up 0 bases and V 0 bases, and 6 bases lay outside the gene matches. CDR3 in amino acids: CASSLGQGPLSYEQYF. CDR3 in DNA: TGCGCCAGCAGCTTGGGACAGGGACCCCTCTCCTACGAGCAGTACTTC.

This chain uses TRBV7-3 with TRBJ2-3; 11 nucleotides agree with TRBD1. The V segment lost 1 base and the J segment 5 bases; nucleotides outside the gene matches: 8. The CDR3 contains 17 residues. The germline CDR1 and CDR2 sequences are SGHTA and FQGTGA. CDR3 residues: CASSLIPGQGAKDTQYF. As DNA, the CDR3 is TGTGCCAGCAGCTTAATTCCCGGACAGGGGGCGAAAGATACGCAGTATTTT. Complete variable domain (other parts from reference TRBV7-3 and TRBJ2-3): GAGVSQTPSNKVTEKGKYVELRCDPISGHTALYWYRQSLGQGPEFLIYFQGTGAADDSGLPNDRFFAVRPEGSVSTLKIQRTERGDSAVYLCASSLIPGQGAKDTQYFGPGTRLTVL.

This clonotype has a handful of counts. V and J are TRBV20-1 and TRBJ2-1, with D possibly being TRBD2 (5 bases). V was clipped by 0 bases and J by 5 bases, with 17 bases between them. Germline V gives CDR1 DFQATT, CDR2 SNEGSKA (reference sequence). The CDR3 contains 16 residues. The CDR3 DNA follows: TGCAGTGCTAGAGATTTTCGCCTAGCTGAAAACAATGAGCAGTTCTTC. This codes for CSARDFRLAENNEQFF.

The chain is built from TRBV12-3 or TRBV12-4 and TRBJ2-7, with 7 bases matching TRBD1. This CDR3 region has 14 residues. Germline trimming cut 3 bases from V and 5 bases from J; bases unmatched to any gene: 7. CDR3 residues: CASSLQDRLHEQYF. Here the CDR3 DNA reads TGTGCCAGCAGTTTGCAGGACAGGCTCCACGAGCAGTACTTC.

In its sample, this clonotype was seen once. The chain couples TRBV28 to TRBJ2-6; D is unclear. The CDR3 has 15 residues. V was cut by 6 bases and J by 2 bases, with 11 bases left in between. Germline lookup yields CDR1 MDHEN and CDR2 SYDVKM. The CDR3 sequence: CASSHPATGANVLTF. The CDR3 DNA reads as TGTGCCAGCAGCCACCCGGCCACTGGGGCCAACGTCCTGACTTTC.

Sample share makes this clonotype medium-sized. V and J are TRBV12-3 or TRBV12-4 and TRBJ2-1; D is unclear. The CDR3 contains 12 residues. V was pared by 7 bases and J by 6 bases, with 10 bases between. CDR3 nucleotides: TGTGCCAGCACCCGTGGTGGCAATGAGCAGTTCTTC. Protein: CASTRGGNEQFF.

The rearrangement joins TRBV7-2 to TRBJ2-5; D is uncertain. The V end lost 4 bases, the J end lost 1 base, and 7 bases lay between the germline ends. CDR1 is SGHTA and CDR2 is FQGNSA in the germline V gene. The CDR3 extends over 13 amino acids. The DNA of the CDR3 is TGTGCCAGCAGCTCGCCGGGCCAAGAGACCCAGTACTTC. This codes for CASSSPGQETQYF. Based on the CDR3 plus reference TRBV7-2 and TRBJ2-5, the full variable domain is GAGVSQSPSNKVTEKGKDVELRCDPISGHTALYWYRQSLGQGLEFLIYFQGNSAPDKSGLPSDRFSAERTGGSVSTLTIQRTQQEDSAVYLCASSSPGQETQYFGPGTRLLVL.

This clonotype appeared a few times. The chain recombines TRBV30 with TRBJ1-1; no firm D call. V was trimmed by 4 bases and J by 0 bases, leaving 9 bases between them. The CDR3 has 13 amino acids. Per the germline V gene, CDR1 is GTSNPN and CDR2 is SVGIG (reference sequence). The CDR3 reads CAWKLGMNTEAFF. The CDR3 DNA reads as TGTGCCTGGAAGTTGGGGATGAACACTGAAGCTTTCTTT.

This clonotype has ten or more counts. CDR3 region: CSARDPLAGTYEQYF. CDR3 in DNA: TGCAGTGCTAGAGATCCCCTAGCGGGAACGTACGAGCAGTACTTC. The rearrangement uses TRBV20-1 and TRBJ2-7, with 9 bases lining up with TRBD2. V dropped 0 bases and J dropped 4; count of bases not matched to a gene: 7. In germline, CDR1 is DFQATT, CDR2 SNEGSKA (reference sequence). The CDR3 has 15 residues.

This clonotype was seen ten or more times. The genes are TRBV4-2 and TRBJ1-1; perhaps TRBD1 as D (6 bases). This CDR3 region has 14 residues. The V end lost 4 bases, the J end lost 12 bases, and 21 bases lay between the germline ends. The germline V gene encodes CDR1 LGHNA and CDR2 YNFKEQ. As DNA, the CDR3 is TGTGCCAGCAGCCTAAGACTCGAACAGGGAGGGACTTTCTTT. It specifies CASSLRLEQGGTFF.

The CDR3 sequence is CASSVVASSSYNEQFF. The DNA of the CDR3 is TGTGCCAGCAGCGTAGTGGCGTCCAGCTCCTACAATGAGCAGTTCTTC. This chain joins TRBV9 and TRBJ2-1; no clear D. The V gene's germline CDR1 is SGDLS and CDR2 YYNGEE. This CDR3 spans 16 amino acids. Trimming pared 0 bases from V and 0 bases from J, leaving 10 bases between.

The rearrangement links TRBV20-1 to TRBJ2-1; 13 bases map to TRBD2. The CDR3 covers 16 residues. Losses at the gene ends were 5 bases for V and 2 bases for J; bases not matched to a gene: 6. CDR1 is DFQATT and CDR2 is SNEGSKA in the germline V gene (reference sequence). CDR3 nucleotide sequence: TGCAGTGCTGCCCGGACTAGCGGGAGCCCCTACAATGAGCAGTTCTTC. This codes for CSAARTSGSPYNEQFF.

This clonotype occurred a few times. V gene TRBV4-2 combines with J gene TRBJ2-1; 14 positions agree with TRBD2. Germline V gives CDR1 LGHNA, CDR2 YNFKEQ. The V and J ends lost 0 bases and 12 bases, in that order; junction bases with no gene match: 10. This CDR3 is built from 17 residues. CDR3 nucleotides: TGTGCCAGCAGCCAAGATGGGGGGGGGACTAGCGGGAGAGTGCAGTTCTTC. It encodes CASSQDGGGTSGRVQFF.

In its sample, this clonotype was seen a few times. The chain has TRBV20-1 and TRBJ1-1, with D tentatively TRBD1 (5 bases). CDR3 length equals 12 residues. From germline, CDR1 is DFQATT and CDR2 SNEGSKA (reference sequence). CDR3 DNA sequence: TGCAGGACTCAGGGAGACGCCACTGAAGCTTTCTTT. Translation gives CRTQGDATEAFF.